Detailed here is one TCR beta chain. Original processing methods: The authors estimated nucleated cell counts from reference gene primer amplification. Data came from immunoSEQ multiplex PCR; TCRdb stores just in-frame clones and leaves some out. V, J and clone size are those of that table, while D and trimming were read from the DNA. The sample has roughly 300,000 clones; around 81% are singletons. These data belong to a study of blood T cell repertoires in COVID-19. Study-level information: Donors in the United States, Italy and Spain gave samples during acute or convalescent COVID-19. PBMCs, B-cell-depleted T cells, or T cells were the source of the cDNA or gDNA that made up the material.

The CDR3 is 13 residues long. Germline CDR1 reads MNHEY; CDR2 reads SVGAGI. Trimming took 0 bases from V and 5 from J, leaving 4 bases between them. This receptor was obtained from a woman in her sixties with active or convalescent COVID-19. This sequence joins TRBV6-5 and TRBJ2-2; D is ambiguous. What was sequenced was peripheral blood. CDR3 residues: CASSYSSTGELFF. The CDR3 DNA is TGTGCCAGCAGTTACTCGTCGACCGGGGAGCTGTTTTTT.